This T cell receptor (beta chain) emerged from a study of response to subunit inactivated influenza vaccine. V lost 3 bases and J 4 bases, leaving 9 bases between the germline ends. The CDR3 runs to 13 residues. Germline CDR1 and CDR2: MGHDK and SYGVNS. TCRdb re-analysed the RT-PCR reads in MiXCR, keeping a single row per CDR3 protein. The sample records about 570,000 distinct CDR3 sequences, about 11% being singletons. These same records also appear under a second study, on T cells expressing NK-cell markers. From that second work: 5'RACE template switching with UMIs generated TCR beta cDNA. According to the study, TCR beta repertoires originated from sorted CD3+CD56+NKG2C+, CD3+CD56+NKG2C- and CD3+CD56-NKG2C+ T cells. HCMV seropositivity characterized most of the eight sequenced donors, and seronegativity one. In several donors, dominant NKG2C+ clonotypes were roughly 1.0-7.5% of CD8+ T cells.

The sequence derives from a man in his fifties who received an inactivated influenza vaccine. J is TRBJ1-2 and V is TRBV25-1; weak D call: TRBD1 (5 bases). This specimen consisted of PBMCs from blood, obtained on the day of vaccination. The CDR3 sequence is CASSDSGIYGYTF. CDR3 bases: TGTGCCAGCAGTGACTCAGGGATCTATGGCTACACCTTC.